These T cell receptor beta chains were read from a single sample in a study of cytomegalovirus exposure and HLA in healthy donors. The protocol was immunoSEQ multiplex PCR, while the TCRdb copy is restricted to in-frame clones and leaves out a portion. Here the sample spans about 210,000 clones, about three quarters being singletons. Sequencing was performed on PBMCs. These receptors all stem from a male donor in good health and CMV-seronegative. Both conserved end residues are part of each CDR3. Each record gives: D gene, J gene, V gene, clone size, CDR3 DNA, CDR3 protein. A D gene is named only where the DNA matches it firmly. Clone size is shown for a subset of rows, as once, few, many or a class of expanded clone.

NA TRBJ2-7 TRBV7-2 NA TGTGCCAGCAGCCCCGCCTCCGGCTACGAGCAGTACTTC CASSPASGYEQYF
TRBD1 TRBJ1-2 TRBV2 NA TGTGCCACTACACCGGACAGGGTTGACTATGGCTACACCTTC CATTPDRVDYGYTF
NA TRBJ1-1 TRBV5-1 NA TGCGCCAGCAGCTCCATGCAGGGGAACACTGAAGCTTTCTTT CASSSMQGNTEAFF
NA TRBJ1-3 TRBV9 NA TGTGCCAGCAGCGTAACAGGGTCCTCTGGAAACACCATATATTTT CASSVTGSSGNTIYF
NA TRBJ1-5 TRBV18 NA TGTGCCAGCTCACAACTGGACAGTGGAAGCAATCAGCCCCAGCATTTT CASSQLDSGSNQPQHF
NA TRBJ1-2 TRBV6-5 NA TGTGCCAGCGGGATTGGGAGCTATGGCTACACCTTC CASGIGSYGYTF
NA TRBJ1-4 TRBV6-1 NA TGTGCCAGCAGCCCTTCAGGGCTAATCGAAAAACTGTTTTTT CASSPSGLIEKLFF
NA TRBJ1-1 TRBV19 NA TGTGCCAGTAGTAAACTTCCAGGGAACACTGAAGCTTTCTTT CASSKLPGNTEAFF
TRBD1 TRBJ1-3 TRBV10-3 NA TGTGCCATCAGTGGAGGAAGGACAGGGGACTCTGGAAACACCATATATTTT CAISGGRTGDSGNTIYF
NA TRBJ1-1 TRBV6-5 few TGTGCCAGCAGTTACACCGTCGGGGGGGCAGACACTGAAGCTTTCTTT CASSYTVGGADTEAFF
TRBD1 TRBJ2-7 TRBV7-9 NA TGTGCCAGCACCTCTGGGACAGGAGCCCCCTACGAGCAGTACTTC CASTSGTGAPYEQYF
TRBD1 TRBJ1-4 TRBV2 NA TGTGCCAGCAGATCAGGGGGAGCTAATGAAAAACTGTTTTTT CASRSGGANEKLFF
NA TRBJ2-5 TRBV5-6 once TGTGCCAGCAGCTTGTCCGGGGTGGAGACCCAGTACTTC CASSLSGVETQYF
TRBD2 TRBJ2-2 TRBV9 NA TGTGCCAGCAGCTTGGGACTAGCGGGGCCCACCGGGGAGCTGTTTTTT CASSLGLAGPTGELFF
NA TRBJ1-6 TRBV6-1 NA TGTACCACCTGGGGACAAGGCAATTCACCCCTCCACTTT CTTWGQGNSPLHF
NA TRBJ2-3 TRBV6-5 NA TGTGCCAGCAGAATCATGGGCACTAGCACAGATACGCAGTATTTT CASRIMGTSTDTQYF
NA TRBJ2-7 TRBV6-5 few TGTGCCAGCAGTTACTCCGACATCCACGAGCAGTACTTC CASSYSDIHEQYF
NA TRBJ2-3 TRBV10-3 NA TGTGCCATCAGTTTCGGGGAACCAGATACGCAGTATTTT CAISFGEPDTQYF
TRBD2 TRBJ2-3 TRBV9 NA TGTGCCAGCAGCCGACGGAGCGGGGGAACCACAGATACGCAGTATTTT CASSRRSGGTTDTQYF
TRBD1 TRBJ1-1 TRBV7-2 NA TGTGCCAGCAGCTTCCAGACGCCGGGACAGAGGATGAACACTGAAGCTTTCTTT CASSFQTPGQRMNTEAFF
TRBD1 TRBJ1-1 TRBV14 NA TGTGCCAGCAGCCGGGACCGCCGGGACAGGTTCAACACTGAAGCTTTCTTT CASSRDRRDRFNTEAFF
TRBD2 TRBJ2-3 TRBV5-1 NA TGCGCCAGCAGCTTGGAAGGAAGCGGGGGGATCACAGATACGCAGTATTTT CASSLEGSGGITDTQYF
TRBD2 TRBJ2-1 TRBV9 NA TGTGCCAGCAGCGTAGGAGGAGCGGGGGGCCTCGGTGAGCAGTTCTTC CASSVGGAGGLGEQFF
NA TRBJ1-1 TRBV2 NA TGTGCCAGCATGGGGAGGGAACGGATGAACACTGAAGCTTTCTTT CASMGRERMNTEAFF
TRBD1 TRBJ2-2 TRBV5-4 NA TGTGCCAGCAGCTTCGGACAGGGGAGGCCCGGGGAGCTGTTTTTT CASSFGQGRPGELFF
TRBD2 TRBJ2-7 TRBV5-6 NA TGTGCCAGCAGCCATGGGACTAGCGTCTCCTACGAGCAGTACTTC CASSHGTSVSYEQYF
TRBD1 TRBJ2-7 TRBV18 NA TGTGCCAGCTCACCAACGACAGGGATCTCCTACGAGCAGTACTTC CASSPTTGISYEQYF
TRBD1 TRBJ1-2 TRBV5-6 NA TGTGCCAGCAGTCCAGGGGGTTCGAACTATGGCTACACCTTC CASSPGGSNYGYTF
NA TRBJ2-7 TRBV7-9 NA TGTGCCAGCAGCTGGCCTTCGGGACAATCCTACGAGCAGTACTTC CASSWPSGQSYEQYF